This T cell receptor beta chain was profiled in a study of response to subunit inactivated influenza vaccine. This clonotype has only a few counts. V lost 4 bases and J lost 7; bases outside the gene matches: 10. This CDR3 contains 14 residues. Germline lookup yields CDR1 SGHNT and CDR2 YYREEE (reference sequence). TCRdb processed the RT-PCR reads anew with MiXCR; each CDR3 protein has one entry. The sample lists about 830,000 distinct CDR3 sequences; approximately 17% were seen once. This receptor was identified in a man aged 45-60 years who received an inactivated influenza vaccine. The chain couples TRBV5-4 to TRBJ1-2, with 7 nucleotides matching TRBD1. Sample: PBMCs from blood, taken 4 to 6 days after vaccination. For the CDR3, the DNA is TGTGCCAGCAGCCTACCACCGACAGGGACTGGCTACACCTTC. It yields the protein CASSLPPTGTGYTF.